This T cell receptor (beta chain) is drawn from a study of Graves' ophthalmopathy and Graves' hyperthyroidism. Notes on the study in general: With roughly 65% sensitivity and approximately 72% specificity, the model predicted ophthalmopathy progression. In blood appeared most of the expanded thyroid clonotypes whose frequency exceeded 0.001.

The study enrolled ophthalmopathy donors with moderate-to-severe activity, CAS ≥3, NOSPECS ≥4 and duration under 3 months. The PBMCs had their origin in around 9.1 ml of fresh peripheral blood. CDR1 and CDR2 from the germline V gene are MNHEY and SVGEGT. V was clipped by 6 bases and J by 0 bases; unmatched bases: 13. The CDR3 runs to 17 residues. This clonotype has a count of ten or more. What it binds is not known. The sequenced template was RNA, covering the TCR beta CDR3 region. A first-round RT-PCR used HTBI primers, followed by a second-round multiplex PCR. From the multiplex PCR reads, TCRdb called clonotypes with MiXCR, one entry per CDR3 protein. The data hold around 400,000 distinct CDR3 sequences, with approximately 20% observed a single time.

The TCR comes from a woman younger than 35 with Graves' ophthalmopathy. Source material: peripheral blood. This rearrangement joins TRBV6-2 or TRBV6-3 to TRBJ2-7; 8 positions agree with TRBD2. The CDR3 region has the DNA TGTGCCAGCAGACGCAACCCCCCGGGGGGGAGCTCCTACGAGCAGTACTTC. This gives the protein CASRRNPPGGSSYEQYF.